These 6 T cell receptor beta chains were all obtained from the same sample, sequenced in a study of T cells in localized non-small cell lung cancer. Some clones are missing from TCRdb's copy, which holds only in-frame ones; the method was immunoSEQ multiplex PCR. There are tens of thousands of clones in the sample; approximately 88% occur only once, and less than 3% lies in the top ten. The sequences come from peripheral blood, collected before any cancer treatment. Receptor source: a female donor older than 55 with stage I lung adenocarcinoma.

J is TRBJ2-1 and V is TRBV27, with 11 bases aligning to TRBD2. Germline V lookup: CDR1 MNHEY, CDR2 SMNVEV (reference sequence). This CDR3 spans 12 amino acids. V was clipped by 10 bases and J by 7 bases; unmatched bases: 3. CDR3 protein: CATWTSGNEQFF. The CDR3 DNA follows: TGTGCCACCTGGACTAGCGGGAATGAGCAGTTCTTC.

The V gene is TRBV18, the J gene TRBJ2-1; 12 bases agree with TRBD1. Per germline, CDR1 KGHSH and CDR2 LQKENI. This CDR3 contains 15 residues. After removal of 3 bases from V and 12 bases from J, the junction contained 9 bases not matched to a gene. The CDR3 sequence is CASSPPGTGGFGQFF. CDR3 DNA: TGTGCCAGCTCACCCCCCGGGACAGGGGGCTTCGGGCAGTTCTTC. The full variable domain, completed using reference TRBV18 and TRBJ2-1, is NAGVMQNPRHLVRRRGQEARLRCSPMKGHSHVYWYRQLPEEGLKFMVYLQKENIIDESGMPKERFSAEFPKEGPSILRIQQVVRGDSAAYFCASSPPGTGGFGQFFGPGTRLTVL.

As concerns this clone: One end of the junction fails to match germline, which may point to a read error. J is TRBJ2-7 and V is TRBV5-8; D not resolved. This CDR3 has 16 amino acids. Germline values: CDR1 SGHTS, CDR2 YDEGEE. The CDR3, as DNA: TGTGCCAGCATACCCTCCCGAGTTTCAGCTAAATACGAGAAGTACTTC. Translated, it gives CASIPSRVSAKYEKYF. Full variable domain (remainder filled in from reference TRBV5-8 and TRBJ2-7): EAGVTQSPTHLIKTRGQQATLRCSPISGHTSVYWYQQALGLGLQFLLWYDEGEERNRGNFPPRFSGRQFPNYSSELNVNALELEDSALYLCASIPSRVSAKYEKYFGPGTRLTVT.

This rearrangement joins TRBV27 to TRBJ1-5; the match to TRBD1 covers 7 bases. V lost 5 bases and J lost 0; bases outside the gene matches: 13. Looked up from germline, CDR1 is MNHEY and CDR2 is SMNVEV (reference sequence). This CDR3 comprises 18 residues. CDR3 loop: CASSPRGQAAYSNQPQHF. The CDR3 bases are TGTGCCAGCAGTCCCCGAGGACAGGCGGCTTATAGCAATCAGCCCCAGCATTTT.

This clone was seen a handful of times. V and J are TRBV2 and TRBJ2-1; D is undetermined. Germline CDR1 and CDR2: SNHLY and FYNNEI. Trimming took off 3 bases at V and 7 bases at J, with 7 bases between the two ends. This CDR3 has 12 amino acids. CDR3 sequence (DNA): TGTGCCAGCAGTGATGCAGCAAATGAGCAGTTCTTC. It encodes CASSDAANEQFF.

The chain links TRBV27 to TRBJ2-3; D is ambiguous. The CDR3 contains 15 residues. Germline V gene data show CDR1 as MNHEY and CDR2 as SMNVEV (reference sequence). V was cut by 8 bases and J by 0 bases, with 15 bases left in between. The CDR3 DNA sequence: TGTGCCAGCCAAGTCGGCAGGCAGAGCACAGATACGCAGTATTTT. Its protein product is CASQVGRQSTDTQYF.